The present T cell receptor beta chain was sequenced within a study of post-analysis software for immune sequencing data. Study overall: Patients with relapsing-remitting, secondary progressive and progressive-relapsing multiple sclerosis courses were all represented. Study-wide results and limits: Diversity measured as normalized Chao1 was significantly lower in multiple sclerosis patients than in controls. Relative to controls, patients had about five TRBV segments at higher frequency, with TRBV5-6, TRBV5-1 and TRBV20-1 among these.

In this sample, this clonotype turned up a few times. Its cognate antigen is unknown. The germline V and J ends were trimmed by 7 bases and 5 bases, with 9 bases remaining between them. Per germline, CDR1 SNHLY and CDR2 FYNNEI. CDR3 length equals 11 residues. Unique molecular identifiers tagged the TCR beta cDNA libraries. Approximately 500,000 cDNA molecules were obtained per 1 to 10 million input T cells. TCRdb re-called the PCR reads with MiXCR, one entry per CDR3 protein. The data show roughly 540,000 distinct CDR3 sequences, 34% seen once. This sequence was found in a girl under 18 with multiple sclerosis. V usage is TRBV2 and J usage is TRBJ2-7; possibly TRBD1 or TRBD2 for D (5 bases each). The sample was blood. The CDR3 protein is CASIRDHEQYF. Here the CDR3 DNA reads TGTGCCAGCATACGGGACCACGAGCAGTACTTC.